What follows are 8 T cell receptor beta chains derived from one specimen sequenced in a study of neoadjuvant nivolumab and ipilimumab in lung cancer. Sequencing used immunoSEQ multiplex PCR; TCRdb keeps in-frame clones, though not all of them. Of 40,000 or so clones in the sample, roughly 87% were seen once. The sample was peripheral blood, taken before neoadjuvant nivolumab, alone or with ipilimumab. All receptors derive from an adult with non-small cell lung cancer.

The chain combines TRBV10-2 with TRBJ2-1; unclear D gene. Trimming pared 5 bases from V and 0 bases from J, leaving 8 bases between. The CDR3 has 14 residues. Germline V gene data show CDR1 as WSHSY and CDR2 as SAAADI. The CDR3 sequence: CASSFTISYNEQFF. For the CDR3, the DNA is TGCGCCAGCAGTTTTACAATCTCCTACAATGAGCAGTTCTTC.

The gene calls are TRBV18 and TRBJ2-5, with 15 bases that match TRBD2. This CDR3 region has 17 residues. Germline V gives CDR1 KGHSH, CDR2 LQKENI. The V gene end was trimmed by 3 bases and the J gene end by 2 bases; junction bases not matched to a gene: 4. CDR3 DNA: TGTGCCAGCTCACCGGGGACTAGCGGGAGGCTACAAGAGACCCAGTACTTC. It translates to CASSPGTSGRLQETQYF.

This clone is deemed medium-sized (0.01 to 0.1%). The chain carries TRBV19 and TRBJ2-7; tentative D call: TRBD2 (5 bases). Germline values: CDR1 LNHDA, CDR2 SQIVND (reference sequence). The ends were cut back, 2 bases at V and 2 bases at J, with 13 bases in the middle. The length of the CDR3 is 15 residues. The CDR3 bases are TGTGCCAGTAGTATATTCTTCCCGGGGACCTACGAGCAGTACTTC. This encodes CASSIFFPGTYEQYF.

The chain has TRBV7-6 and TRBJ2-7; 10 bases are shared with TRBD1. This CDR3 contains 16 residues. J was trimmed by 2 bases and V by 5 bases; bases with no gene match: 9. Per the germline V gene, CDR1 is SGHVS and CDR2 is FNYEAQ. CDR3 sequence reads: CASSKYLGTGAYEQYF. The CDR3 DNA sequence: TGTGCCAGCAGCAAATATCTGGGGACAGGGGCCTACGAGCAGTACTTC.

The J gene is TRBJ1-3, the V gene TRBV27; weak D call: TRBD1 (5 bases). The CDR3 loop spans 14 amino acids. V gave up 5 bases and J gave up 0 bases, with 8 bases separating them. CDR1 and CDR2 from the germline V gene are MNHEY and SMNVEV (reference sequence). CDR3 sequence: CASSIRASGNTIYF. The CDR3 DNA follows: TGTGCCAGCAGTATCAGGGCCTCTGGAAACACCATATATTTT.

The J gene is TRBJ2-3, the V gene TRBV27, with a possible D match to TRBD1 (6 bases). With 6 bases removed from V and 0 bases from J, the gap between germline ends came to 13 bases. The CDR3 sequence is 15 residues long. Germline assignment: CDR1 MNHEY and CDR2 SMNVEV (reference sequence). CDR3: CASRILTGSTDTQYF. CDR3 nucleotide sequence: TGTGCCAGCAGAATACTGACAGGTAGCACAGATACGCAGTATTTT.

There are a few counts of this clone. This chain connects TRBV5-6 to TRBJ2-2; D is unresolved. This CDR3 comprises 15 residues. V lost 6 bases and J 4 bases, leaving 16 bases between the germline ends. Germline V gene data show CDR1 as SGHDT and CDR2 as YYEEEE. As DNA, the CDR3 is TGTGCCAGCAACTGGTGGGCAGCAGGCACCGGGGAGCTGTTTTTT. Translation: CASNWWAAGTGELFF. The variable domain in full, completed from reference TRBV5-6 and TRBJ2-2, reads DAGVTQSPTHLIKTRGQQVTLRCSPKSGHDTVSWYQQALGQGPQFIFQYYEEEERQRGNFPDRFSGHQFPNYSSELNVNALLLGDSALYLCASNWWAAGTGELFFGEGSRLTVL.

This clone was counted a single time. The genes are TRBV6-5 and TRBJ1-1; tentative D call: TRBD1 (5 bases). There are 14 residues in the CDR3. CDR1 MNHEY and CDR2 SVGAGI come from the germline V gene. Between the trimmed V and J ends, which lost 6 bases and 1 base, there was a span of 12 bases. CDR3 in amino acids: CASSWGRKNTEAFF. CDR3 DNA sequence: TGTGCCAGCAGCTGGGGACGGAAGAACACTGAAGCTTTCTTT.